This TCR beta chain is from a study of blood T cell repertoires in COVID-19. The study recruited people aged about 18 to 89 years across approximately 23 US areas. Method: immunoSEQ multiplex PCR; TCRdb's copy keeps in-frame clones and lacks some. The repertoire has hundreds of thousands of clones, roughly 90% of them found once; the top ten carry over 8%. Sequenced material: PBMCs or T cells enriched from blood (not recorded which). The receptor comes from a woman aged 40 to 49 who had recovered from COVID-19.

Here the CDR3 DNA reads TGCAGCGTTCGCGGAGTTGAGAACACTGAAGCTTTCTTT. It specifies CSVRGVENTEAFF. The chain is built from TRBV29-1 and TRBJ1-1; D is uncertain. This CDR3 spans 13 amino acids. Per the germline V gene, CDR1 is SQVTM and CDR2 is ANQGSEA. Trimming stripped 5 bases from V and 1 base from J, with 11 bases between.